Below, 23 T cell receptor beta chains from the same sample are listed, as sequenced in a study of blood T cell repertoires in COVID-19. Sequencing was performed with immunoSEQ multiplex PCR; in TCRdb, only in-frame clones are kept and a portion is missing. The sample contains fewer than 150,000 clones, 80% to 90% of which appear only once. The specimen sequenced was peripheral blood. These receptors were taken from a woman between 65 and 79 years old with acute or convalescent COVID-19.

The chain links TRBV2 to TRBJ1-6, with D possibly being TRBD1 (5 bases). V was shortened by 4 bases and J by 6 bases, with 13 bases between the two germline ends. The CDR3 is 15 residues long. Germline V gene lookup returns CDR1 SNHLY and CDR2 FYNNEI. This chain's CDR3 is CASSVLGQGNSPLHF. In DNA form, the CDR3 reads TGTGCCAGCAGTGTCCTGGGCCAGGGTAATTCACCCCTCCACTTT.

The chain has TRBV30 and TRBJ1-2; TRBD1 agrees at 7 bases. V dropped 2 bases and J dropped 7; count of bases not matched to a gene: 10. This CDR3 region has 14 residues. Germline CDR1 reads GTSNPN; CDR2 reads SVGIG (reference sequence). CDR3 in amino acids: CAWSTSGGPFGYTF. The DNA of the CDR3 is TGTGCCTGGAGTACCTCAGGGGGTCCCTTTGGCTACACCTTC.

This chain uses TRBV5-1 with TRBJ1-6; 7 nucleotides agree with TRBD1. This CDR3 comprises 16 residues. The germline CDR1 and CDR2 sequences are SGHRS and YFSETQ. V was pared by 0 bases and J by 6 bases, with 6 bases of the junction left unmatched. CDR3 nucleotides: TGCGCCAGCAGCTTGGCCGGGAGGGGGCTTAATTCACCCCTCCACTTT. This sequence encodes CASSLAGRGLNSPLHF.

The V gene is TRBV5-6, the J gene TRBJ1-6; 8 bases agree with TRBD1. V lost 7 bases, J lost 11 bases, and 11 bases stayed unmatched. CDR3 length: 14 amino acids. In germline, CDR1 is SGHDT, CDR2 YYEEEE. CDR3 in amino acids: CASASRQGITPLHF. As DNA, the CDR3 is TGTGCCAGCGCATCGCGACAGGGGATAACACCCCTCCACTTT.

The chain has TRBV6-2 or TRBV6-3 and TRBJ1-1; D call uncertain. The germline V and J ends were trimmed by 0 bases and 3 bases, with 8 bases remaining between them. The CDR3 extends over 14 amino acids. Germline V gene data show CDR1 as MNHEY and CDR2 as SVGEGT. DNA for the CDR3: TGTGCCAGCAGTTACTCGGGGAGGGACACTGAAGCTTTCTTT. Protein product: CASSYSGRDTEAFF.

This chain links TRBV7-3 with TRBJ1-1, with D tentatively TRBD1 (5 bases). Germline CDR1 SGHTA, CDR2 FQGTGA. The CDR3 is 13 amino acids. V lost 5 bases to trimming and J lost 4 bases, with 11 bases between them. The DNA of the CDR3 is TGTGCCAGCAGCACAGGACAAAGCACTGAAGCTTTCTTT. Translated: CASSTGQSTEAFF. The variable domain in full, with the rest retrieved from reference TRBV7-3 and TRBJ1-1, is GAGVSQTPSNKVTEKGKYVELRCDPISGHTALYWYRQSLGQGPEFLIYFQGTGAADDSGLPNDRFFAVRPEGSVSTLKIQRTERGDSAVYLCASSTGQSTEAFFGQGTRLTVV.

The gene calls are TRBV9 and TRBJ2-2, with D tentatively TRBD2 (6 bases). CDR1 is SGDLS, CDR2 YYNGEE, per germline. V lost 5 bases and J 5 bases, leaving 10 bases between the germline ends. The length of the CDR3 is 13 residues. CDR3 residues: CASREGLTGELFF. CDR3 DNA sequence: TGTGCCAGCAGGGAGGGGCTTACCGGGGAGCTGTTTTTT.

The CDR3 DNA reads as TGTGCCAGCAGTTCCTCTCCCGGACAGGGCCCTAATGAAAAACTGTTTTTT. It is translated as CASSSSPGQGPNEKLFF. The chain has TRBV28 and TRBJ1-4; 8 bases agree with TRBD1. V trimming: 4 bases; J trimming: 3 bases; junction bases outside the gene matches: 10. The germline gives CDR1 MDHEN, CDR2 SYDVKM. The CDR3 totals 17 residues.

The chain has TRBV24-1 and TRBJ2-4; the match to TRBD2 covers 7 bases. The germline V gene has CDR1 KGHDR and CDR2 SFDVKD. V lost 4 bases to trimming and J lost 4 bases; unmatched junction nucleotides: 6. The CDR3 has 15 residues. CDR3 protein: CATSDLGGLKNIQYF. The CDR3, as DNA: TGTGCCACCAGTGACCTGGGGGGACTAAAAAACATTCAGTACTTC.

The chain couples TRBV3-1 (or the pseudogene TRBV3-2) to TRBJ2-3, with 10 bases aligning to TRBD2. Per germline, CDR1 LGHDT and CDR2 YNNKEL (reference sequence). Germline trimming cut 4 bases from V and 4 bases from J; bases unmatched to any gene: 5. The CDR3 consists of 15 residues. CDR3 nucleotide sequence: TGTGCCAGCAGCCTCAGCGGGGGGGCCCCAGATACGCAGTATTTT. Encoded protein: CASSLSGGAPDTQYF.

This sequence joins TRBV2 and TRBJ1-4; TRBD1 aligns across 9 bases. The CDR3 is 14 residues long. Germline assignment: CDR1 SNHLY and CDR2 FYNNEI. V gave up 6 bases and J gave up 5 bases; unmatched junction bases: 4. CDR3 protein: CASRQTGGNEKLFF. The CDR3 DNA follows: TGTGCCAGCAGGCAGACAGGGGGAAATGAAAAACTGTTTTTT.

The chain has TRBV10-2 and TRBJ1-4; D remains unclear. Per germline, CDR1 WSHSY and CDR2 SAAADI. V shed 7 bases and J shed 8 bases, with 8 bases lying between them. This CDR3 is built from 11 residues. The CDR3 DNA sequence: TGCGCCAGCACTCCGGGGGAAAAACTGTTTTTT. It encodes CASTPGEKLFF.

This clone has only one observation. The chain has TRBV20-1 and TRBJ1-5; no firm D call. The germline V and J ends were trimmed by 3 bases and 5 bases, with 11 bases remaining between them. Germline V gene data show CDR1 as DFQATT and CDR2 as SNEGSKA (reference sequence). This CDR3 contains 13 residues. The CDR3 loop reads CSASARPYQPQHF. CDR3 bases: TGCAGTGCTAGTGCTCGTCCTTATCAGCCCCAGCATTTT.

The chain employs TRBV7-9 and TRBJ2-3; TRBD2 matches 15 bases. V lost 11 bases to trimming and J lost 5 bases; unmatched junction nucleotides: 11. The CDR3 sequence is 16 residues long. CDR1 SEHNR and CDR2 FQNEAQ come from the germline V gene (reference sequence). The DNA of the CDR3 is TGTGCCTTTCGGAGGACTAGCGGGGGGGCAGTAGATACGCAGTATTTT. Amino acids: CAFRRTSGGAVDTQYF.

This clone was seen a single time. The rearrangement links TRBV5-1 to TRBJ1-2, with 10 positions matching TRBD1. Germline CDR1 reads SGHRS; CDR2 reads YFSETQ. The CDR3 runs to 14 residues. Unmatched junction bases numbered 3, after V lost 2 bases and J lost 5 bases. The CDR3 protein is CASSFRTGGYGYTF. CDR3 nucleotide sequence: TGCGCCAGCAGCTTCCGGACAGGGGGGTATGGCTACACCTTC.

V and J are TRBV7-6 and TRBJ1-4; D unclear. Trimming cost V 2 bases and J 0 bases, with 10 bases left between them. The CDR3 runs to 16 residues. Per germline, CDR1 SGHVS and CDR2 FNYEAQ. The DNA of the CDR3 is TGTGCCAGCAGCTTACGGCAGGAAACAACTAATGAAAAACTGTTTTTT. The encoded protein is CASSLRQETTNEKLFF.

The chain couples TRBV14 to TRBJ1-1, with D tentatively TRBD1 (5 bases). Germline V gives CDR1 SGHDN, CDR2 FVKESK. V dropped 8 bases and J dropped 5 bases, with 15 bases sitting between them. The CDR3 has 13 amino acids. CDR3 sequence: CASAVGGGTEAFF. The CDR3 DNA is TGTGCCAGCGCCGTTGGGGGGGGGACTGAAGCTTTCTTT.

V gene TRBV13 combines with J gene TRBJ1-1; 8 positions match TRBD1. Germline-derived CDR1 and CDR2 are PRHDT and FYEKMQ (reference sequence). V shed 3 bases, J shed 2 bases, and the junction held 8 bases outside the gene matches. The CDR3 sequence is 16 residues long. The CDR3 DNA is TGTGCCAGCAGCTTCAGAGGGGGACAGGAAAACACTGAAGCTTTCTTT. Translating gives CASSFRGGQENTEAFF.

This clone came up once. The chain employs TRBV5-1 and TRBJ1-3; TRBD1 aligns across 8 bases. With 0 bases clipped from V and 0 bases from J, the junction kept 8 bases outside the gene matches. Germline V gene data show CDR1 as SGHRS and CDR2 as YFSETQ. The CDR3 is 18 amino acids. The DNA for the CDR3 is TGCGCCAGCAGCTTGGGGAGGACAGGGAGTAGCTCTGGAAACACCATATATTTT. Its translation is CASSLGRTGSSSGNTIYF.

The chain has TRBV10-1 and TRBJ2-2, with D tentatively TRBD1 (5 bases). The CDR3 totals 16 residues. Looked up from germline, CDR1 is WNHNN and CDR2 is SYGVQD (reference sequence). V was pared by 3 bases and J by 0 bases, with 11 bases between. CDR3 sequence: CASSESRGANTGELFF. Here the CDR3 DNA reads TGCGCCAGCAGTGAATCTAGGGGCGCGAACACCGGGGAGCTGTTTTTT.

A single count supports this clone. The CDR3 loop is CASSLVTGRSYEQYF. The CDR3 DNA is TGCGCCAGCAGCTTGGTGACGGGTCGCTCCTACGAGCAGTACTTC. The chain joins TRBV5-1 to TRBJ2-7; no clear D gene. The CDR3 has 15 amino acids. Trimming removed 0 bases from V and 0 bases from J, with 10 bases in between. Looked up from germline, CDR1 is SGHRS and CDR2 is YFSETQ.

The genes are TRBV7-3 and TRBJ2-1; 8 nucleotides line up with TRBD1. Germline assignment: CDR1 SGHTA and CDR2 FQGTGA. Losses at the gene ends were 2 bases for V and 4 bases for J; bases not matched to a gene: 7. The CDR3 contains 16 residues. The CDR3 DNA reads TGTGCCAGCAGCTTACTCCCAGGGGGCACTTACAATGAGCAGTTCTTC. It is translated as CASSLLPGGTYNEQFF. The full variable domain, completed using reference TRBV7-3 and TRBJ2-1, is GAGVSQTPSNKVTEKGKYVELRCDPISGHTALYWYRQSLGQGPEFLIYFQGTGAADDSGLPNDRFFAVRPEGSVSTLKIQRTERGDSAVYLCASSLLPGGTYNEQFFGPGTRLTVL.

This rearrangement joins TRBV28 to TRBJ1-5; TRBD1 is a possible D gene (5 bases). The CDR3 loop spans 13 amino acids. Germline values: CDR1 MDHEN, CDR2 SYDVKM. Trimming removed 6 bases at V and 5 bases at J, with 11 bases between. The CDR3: CASRDIQYQPQHF. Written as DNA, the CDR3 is TGTGCCAGCAGGGACATACAATATCAGCCCCAGCATTTT.